This TCR beta chain stems from a study of blood T cell repertoires in COVID-19. Turning to the study itself: Samples representing acute and convalescent COVID-19 were sourced from the United States, Italy and Spain.

Sequenced by immunoSEQ multiplex PCR; TCRdb stores in-frame clones only, minus some. Counted here are around 300,000 clones, nearly 90% occurring once; the ten biggest clones make up 1.5% to 2%. The CDR3 totals 14 residues. The germline V gene encodes CDR1 MDHEN and CDR2 SYDVKM. With 6 bases removed from V and 0 bases from J, the gap between germline ends came to 12 bases. The TCR originated in a woman aged 55 to 70 who had recovered from COVID-19. Sequenced sample: PBMCs or T cells enriched from blood (not recorded which). V gene TRBV28 combines with J gene TRBJ2-7, with no clear D. CDR3 in DNA: TGTGCCAGCAGGACCCGAGAGGACTCCTACGAGCAGTACTTC. Translating gives CASRTREDSYEQYF.